This passage covers 32 T cell receptor beta chains from one sample sequenced in a study of beta chain features in type 1 diabetes. Study-wide results and caveats: Shorter TCRB CDR3s, moderately but significantly so, marked every one of the four CD4+ subsets in Type 1 diabetes patients.

Every isolated RNA sample was fully reverse transcribed, so sequencing captured expressed TCRB transcripts. The method was immunoSEQ multiplex PCR; TCRdb's version includes in-frame clones alone and lacks a portion of them. In the table there are roughly 100,000 clones, 25% to 35% of which are singletons. No antigens are known for them. Sample: central memory CD4+ T cells from blood. The source is a woman aged 18-29 years with type 1 diabetes.

The chain employs TRBV2 and TRBJ1-3; D gene uncertain. From germline, CDR1 is SNHLY and CDR2 FYNNEI. Trimming removed 3 bases at V and 3 bases at J, with 6 bases between. The CDR3 is 13 amino acids. CDR3 nucleotide sequence: TGTGCCAGCAGTGACAGTTATGGAAACACCATATATTTT. Amino acids: CASSDSYGNTIYF.

This clone was seen more than once but under ten times. V usage is TRBV6-6 and J usage is TRBJ2-2; possibly TRBD1 for D (6 bases). Trimming removed 5 bases at V and 3 bases at J, with 10 bases between. This CDR3 is 14 amino acids long. Germline V lookup: CDR1 MNHNY, CDR2 SVGAGI (reference sequence). CDR3 DNA: TGTGCCAGCAGTCAAGGACAGTACACCGGGGAGCTGTTTTTT. It encodes CASSQGQYTGELFF.

In its sample, this clone was seen a few times. The chain combines TRBV30 with TRBJ2-7; 11 bases line up with TRBD1. V shed 7 bases and J 3 bases; nucleotides not matched to a gene: 5. Germline V gene sequence: CDR1 GTSNPN, CDR2 SVGIG (reference sequence). CDR3 length: 13 amino acids. Here the CDR3 reads CASSGTGGYEQYF. Written as DNA, the CDR3 is TGTGCCTCCTCCGGGACAGGGGGCTACGAGCAGTACTTC. The full variable domain, in which reference TRBV30 and TRBJ2-7 provide the parts outside the CDR3, is SQTIHQWPATLVQPVGSPLSLECTVEGTSNPNLYWYRQAAGRGLQLLFYSVGIGQISSEVPQNLSASRPQDRQFILSSKKLLLSDSGFYLCASSGTGGYEQYFGPGTRLTVT.

This clone was observed a handful of times. This chain joins TRBV2 and TRBJ1-4; D unresolved. The CDR3 has 13 residues. Germline V gene sequence: CDR1 SNHLY, CDR2 FYNNEI. V gave up 8 bases and J gave up 5 bases, with 12 bases separating them. CDR3 sequence reads: CASQRGENEKLFF. CDR3 coding DNA: TGTGCCAGCCAAAGAGGAGAGAATGAAAAACTGTTTTTT.

The J gene is TRBJ2-7, the V gene TRBV5-1; 8 bases line up with TRBD1. Germline CDR1 and CDR2: SGHRS and YFSETQ. J was trimmed by 6 bases and V by 4 bases; bases with no gene match: 3. This CDR3 is 12 amino acids long. The DNA for the CDR3 is TGCGCCAGCAGCGAACAGGGGGGCGAGCAGTACGTC. The encoded protein is CASSEQGGEQYV.

This clone showed up just a few times. The chain links TRBV30 to TRBJ1-5; D is possibly TRBD1 (6 bases). The V gene's germline CDR1 is GTSNPN and CDR2 SVGIG (reference sequence). The CDR3 is 15 residues long. Trimming shortened V by 0 bases and J by 7 bases, and 16 bases separated the two germline ends. The DNA of the CDR3 is TGTGCCTGGAGTGTACGAAAGGGGGTGGTGCAGCCCCAGCATTTT. Protein sequence: CAWSVRKGVVQPQHF.

The rearrangement uses TRBV19 and TRBJ2-1, with 11 bases that match TRBD1. CDR1 is LNHDA and CDR2 is SQIVND in the germline V gene (reference sequence). This CDR3 is 15 amino acids long. Trimming removed 6 bases from V and 6 bases from J; junction bases left unmatched: 7. CDR3 residues: CASRPGTGGSNEQFF. As DNA, the CDR3 is TGTGCCAGTAGACCAGGGACAGGGGGAAGCAATGAGCAGTTCTTC.

This clone showed up just a few times. V usage is TRBV7-1 and J usage is TRBJ2-7; 11 bases fit TRBD2. TRBV7-1 is reported as an ORF; its role is uncertain. The CDR3 is 14 amino acids. V lost 5 bases and J lost 2; bases outside the gene matches: 2. The CDR3 loop reads CASSRGLAAYEQYF. CDR3 DNA: TGTGCCAGCAGCCGGGGACTAGCGGCCTACGAGCAGTACTTC.

V gene TRBV30 combines with J gene TRBJ1-2; 12 bases line up with TRBD1. This CDR3 is built from 15 residues. Germline values: CDR1 GTSNPN, CDR2 SVGIG (reference sequence). The trim removed 6 bases at V and 2 bases at J, leaving 7 bases unmatched. In DNA, the CDR3 is TGTGCCTGTGACCCGGGACAGGGGGCAAACTATGGCTACACCTTC. Translation: CACDPGQGANYGYTF.

The V and J genes are TRBV28 and TRBJ2-7, with TRBD2 identical over 7 bases. This CDR3 is built from 15 residues. With 4 bases clipped from V and 7 bases from J, the junction kept 13 bases outside the gene matches. Germline CDR1 and CDR2: MDHEN and SYDVKM. CDR3 protein: CASSSGTTLSWEQYV. The CDR3 DNA is TGTGCCAGCAGTTCCGGGACTACCCTCAGCTGGGAGCAGTACGTC.

The rearrangement uses TRBV2 and TRBJ2-3; 8 positions match TRBD2. The V gene end was trimmed by 8 bases and the J gene end by 3 bases; junction bases not matched to a gene: 4. Germline V gives CDR1 SNHLY, CDR2 FYNNEI. The CDR3 length is 13 residues. The chain's CDR3 is CASPAGETDTQYF. The CDR3 DNA follows: TGTGCCAGCCCAGCGGGAGAAACAGATACGCAGTATTTT.

This clone was observed a few times. The genes are TRBV5-1 and TRBJ2-2; possible D gene TRBD1, 6 bases. The ends were cut back, 0 bases at V and 3 bases at J, with 9 bases in the middle. Germline assignment: CDR1 SGHRS and CDR2 YFSETQ. This CDR3 is built from 15 residues. The CDR3 DNA sequence: TGCGCCAGCAGCTTGGAGGGGGATTACACCGGGGAGCTGTTTTTT. This encodes CASSLEGDYTGELFF.

The V gene is TRBV11-2, the J gene TRBJ1-4; 9 nucleotides align to TRBD1. This CDR3 has 17 amino acids. The germline V gene has CDR1 SGHAT and CDR2 FQNNGV. V was clipped by 5 bases and J by 4 bases; unmatched bases: 11. The CDR3 region has the DNA TGTGCCAGCAGCCCTTCAACCGGGACAGGGAGTAATGAAAAACTGTTTTTT. Translating it yields CASSPSTGTGSNEKLFF.

This chain uses TRBV5-1 with TRBJ2-1; D remains ambiguous. This CDR3 spans 15 amino acids. From germline, CDR1 is SGHRS and CDR2 YFSETQ. V shed 5 bases and J shed 0 bases, with 12 bases lying between them. The CDR3 sequence is CASRPLAVSYNEQFF. CDR3 DNA sequence: TGCGCCAGCAGGCCCCTTGCGGTCTCCTACAATGAGCAGTTCTTC.

The CDR3 is CASSLSGRNEKLFF. The CDR3 DNA reads as TGTGCCAGCAGCTTAAGTGGGCGTAATGAAAAACTGTTTTTT. The V gene is TRBV7-2, the J gene TRBJ1-4; D remains unclear. Trimming took off 2 bases at V and 4 bases at J, with 8 bases between the two ends. The CDR3 runs to 14 residues. Germline-derived CDR1 and CDR2 are SGHTA and FQGNSA.

The rearrangement links TRBV27 to TRBJ2-5, with 7 positions matching TRBD1. Germline V gives CDR1 MNHEY, CDR2 SMNVEV (reference sequence). The CDR3 extends over 13 amino acids. With 8 bases clipped from V and 6 bases from J, the junction kept 9 bases outside the gene matches. In DNA form, the CDR3 reads TGTGCCAGCGCCAAATGGGACAGCCAGACCCAGTACTTC. It codes for CASAKWDSQTQYF.

This clone came up a few times. This sequence joins TRBV28 and TRBJ2-5; D gene unclear. The germline gives CDR1 MDHEN, CDR2 SYDVKM. The CDR3 is 13 amino acids. The V end lost 5 bases, the J end lost 2 bases, and 9 bases lay between the germline ends. This CDR3 is CASSLRAQETQYF. The CDR3 DNA reads TGTGCCAGCAGTCTGCGTGCGCAAGAGACCCAGTACTTC. The full variable domain, its missing parts supplied by reference TRBV28 and TRBJ2-5, is DVKVTQSSRYLVKRTGEKVFLECVQDMDHENMFWYRQDPGLGLRLIYFSYDVKMKEKGDIPEGYSVSREKKERFSLILESASTNQTSMYLCASSLRAQETQYFGPGTRLLVL.

A few counts support this clone. The chain recombines TRBV7-2 with TRBJ2-2, with TRBD2 identical over 12 bases. This CDR3 region has 17 residues. CDR1 and CDR2 from the germline V gene are SGHTA and FQGNSA. Unmatched junction bases numbered 3, after V lost 3 bases and J lost 1 base. The CDR3 DNA sequence: TGTGCCAGCAGCTTGATGACTAGCGGGAGGAACACCGGGGAGCTGTTTTTT. Its translation is CASSLMTSGRNTGELFF.

The J gene is TRBJ2-7, the V gene TRBV28, with 7 positions matching TRBD1. The CDR3 has 14 amino acids. V shed 4 bases and J 1 base; nucleotides not matched to a gene: 4. The germline V gene has CDR1 MDHEN and CDR2 SYDVKM. CDR3 amino acids: CASSSPGQSYEQYF. CDR3 nucleotide sequence: TGTGCCAGCAGTTCCCCGGGACAGTCCTACGAGCAGTACTTC.

The chain employs TRBV10-2 and TRBJ1-5, with D possibly TRBD1 on 5 matching bases. V dropped 3 bases and J dropped 9 bases, with 18 bases sitting between them. The CDR3 sequence is 15 residues long. From germline, CDR1 is WSHSY and CDR2 SAAADI. CDR3 protein: CASSDSHLDIPPQHF. The CDR3 coding sequence is TGCGCCAGCAGTGACTCCCACCTGGACATTCCGCCCCAGCATTTT.

The rearrangement links TRBV19 to TRBJ1-1, with 7 bases fitting TRBD1. Germline-derived CDR1 and CDR2 are LNHDA and SQIVND (reference sequence). The V and J ends lost 5 bases and 1 base, in that order; junction bases with no gene match: 1. The CDR3 totals 13 residues. This CDR3 is CASSRQGNTEAFF. DNA for the CDR3: TGTGCCAGTAGTCGACAGGGGAACACTGAAGCTTTCTTT.

This clone was seen more than once but under ten times. This sequence joins TRBV5-1 and TRBJ2-1; D uncertain. CDR1 and CDR2 (germline): SGHRS, YFSETQ. Trimming took off 0 bases at V and 4 bases at J, with 14 bases between the two ends. The CDR3 is 16 residues long. The chain's CDR3 is CASSLEAGIGYNEQFF. The CDR3 nucleotides read TGCGCCAGCAGCTTGGAGGCAGGTATTGGGTACAATGAGCAGTTCTTC.

A few counts support this clone. This CDR3 is CASSLTQGWRSSDEQFF. The CDR3 nucleotides read TGTGCCAGCAGCTTGACACAGGGCTGGAGGTCGTCGGATGAGCAGTTCTTC. This chain joins TRBV5-4 and TRBJ2-1; tentative D call: TRBD1 (6 bases). V lost 1 base, J lost 8 bases, and 22 bases lay in between. The CDR3 is made up of 17 amino acids. In germline, CDR1 is SGHNT, CDR2 YYREEE (reference sequence).

The sample holds a few counts of this clone. The rearrangement links TRBV2 to TRBJ2-1, with D possibly TRBD1 on 6 matching bases. Deletions cut 5 bases from V and 2 bases from J, with 13 bases between. The CDR3 covers 15 residues. Germline lookup yields CDR1 SNHLY and CDR2 FYNNEI. Written as DNA, the CDR3 is TGTGCCAGCAGTATCCGTGGGACAACCTACAATGAGCAGTTCTTC. Translation: CASSIRGTTYNEQFF.

This clone was counted only a few times. The J gene is TRBJ2-7, the V gene TRBV28, with D possibly TRBD1 on 5 matching bases. CDR1 and CDR2 from the germline V gene are MDHEN and SYDVKM. The CDR3 totals 15 residues. V gave up 4 bases and J gave up 0 bases, with 13 bases separating them. CDR3 coding DNA: TGTGCCAGCAGTTCCCCGGCAGACAGCTCCTACGAGCAGTACTTC. Translated, it gives CASSSPADSSYEQYF.

Only a few counts were recorded for this clone. CDR3 loop: CAWSVRGGSEAFF. CDR3 DNA: TGTGCCTGGAGTGTAAGGGGCGGTAGTGAAGCTTTCTTT. The chain couples TRBV30 to TRBJ1-1; D may be TRBD1 (5 bases). V was trimmed by 0 bases and J by 7 bases, leaving 12 bases between them. Germline CDR1 and CDR2: GTSNPN and SVGIG (reference sequence). The CDR3 runs 13 residues.

The sample holds many counts of this clone. V and J are TRBV29-1 and TRBJ2-1; no clear D. V shed 2 bases and J shed 3 bases, with 8 bases lying between them. Germline V gene data show CDR1 as SQVTM and CDR2 as ANQGSEA. The length of the CDR3 is 13 residues. The CDR3 protein is CSVEHSFYNEQFF. In DNA form, the CDR3 reads TGCAGCGTTGAACACTCGTTCTACAATGAGCAGTTCTTC.

This clone was observed a few times. V gene TRBV7-2 combines with J gene TRBJ2-1; perhaps TRBD1 as D (5 bases). Germline CDR1 reads SGHTA; CDR2 reads FQGNSA. CDR3 length: 13 residues. V lost 2 bases, J lost 5 bases, and 7 bases lay in between. CDR3 region: CASSLKGNNEQFF. CDR3 nucleotide sequence: TGTGCCAGCAGCTTAAAGGGGAACAATGAGCAGTTCTTC.

The rearrangement joins TRBV7-3 to TRBJ2-7; 7 nucleotides agree with TRBD1. J lost 1 base, V lost 5 bases, and 5 bases had no gene match. CDR3 size: 14 residues. The V gene's germline CDR1 is SGHTA and CDR2 FQGTGA. The CDR3 here is CASSPRDSSYEQYF. The CDR3 region has the DNA TGTGCCAGCAGCCCTAGGGACAGTTCCTACGAGCAGTACTTC. The full variable domain, completed using reference TRBV7-3 and TRBJ2-7, is GAGVSQTPSNKVTEKGKYVELRCDPISGHTALYWYRQSLGQGPEFLIYFQGTGAADDSGLPNDRFFAVRPEGSVSTLKIQRTERGDSAVYLCASSPRDSSYEQYFGPGTRLTVT.

The V gene is TRBV7-8, the J gene TRBJ2-1, with 13 bases identical to TRBD2. Germline V CDR1 and CDR2: SGHVS, FQNEAQ. V dropped 3 bases and J dropped 9; count of bases not matched to a gene: 5. The length of the CDR3 is 15 residues. The CDR3 sequence: CASSFRTSGSSEQFF. CDR3 DNA sequence: TGTGCCAGCAGCTTCAGGACTAGCGGGAGTTCTGAGCAGTTCTTC.

This clone was seen only a few times. J is TRBJ1-5 and V is TRBV7-9, with 10 positions matching TRBD1. The CDR3 extends over 16 amino acids. Germline V gene sequence: CDR1 SEHNR, CDR2 FQNEAQ (reference sequence). After removal of 5 bases from V and 4 bases from J, the junction contained 8 bases not matched to a gene. The CDR3 reads CASSPIPGQGNQPQHF. As DNA, the CDR3 is TGTGCCAGCAGCCCGATACCGGGACAGGGGAATCAGCCCCAGCATTTT.

This clone was observed a handful of times. The chain uses TRBV29-1 and TRBJ2-7; 9 nucleotides line up with TRBD1. In germline, CDR1 is SQVTM, CDR2 ANQGSEA. CDR3 length: 13 residues. The trim removed 6 bases at V and 6 bases at J, leaving 9 bases unmatched. The CDR3 sequence is CSVVGTGPSEQYF. The DNA for the CDR3 is TGCAGCGTCGTGGGGACAGGGCCCTCCGAGCAGTACTTC.